One and the same sample provided the 7 T cell receptor beta chains below, sequenced in a study of T cell responses to AZD1222 COVID-19 vaccine (dated by TCRdb to about 2021). The time point label on this specimen signifies: baseline before first vaccination. Library generation was performed with the immunoSEQ multiplex PCR assay. Here the immuneACCESS table is served through TCRdb, limited to in-frame sequences with V and J called. Missing clones are a known gap in these copies; in checked studies unresolved V genes cover under half, and the rest lacks a known reason. The sample has 100,000 to 120,000 clones on record, about 87% of them singletons. Over 1.5% of the sample goes to the ten largest clones. The sample consisted of peripheral blood, taken on day 0 of AZD1222 vaccination. Every receptor here comes from an adult in good health.

CDR3 bases: TGTGCCATCAGTGACTATCTCGGACCGAGCGGGGAGCTGTTTTTT. Its translation is CAISDYLGPSGELFF. The J gene is TRBJ2-2, the V gene TRBV10-3; D is uncertain. Germline V CDR1 and CDR2: ENHRY, SYGVKD. CDR3 length: 15 amino acids. Between the trimmed V and J ends, which lost 3 bases and 7 bases, there was a span of 15 bases.

This clone was observed once. V is TRBV5-4 and J is TRBJ1-1, with D unclear. The germline V gene encodes CDR1 SGHNT and CDR2 YYREEE (reference sequence). CDR3 length: 13 residues. V lost 5 bases, J lost 1 base, and 9 bases lay in between. The CDR3 nucleotides read TGTGCCAGCAGTCCACCTTGGAACACTGAAGCTTTCTTT. Translated, it gives CASSPPWNTEAFF.

This clone was seen a few times. The V call is TRBV28, the J call TRBJ1-2; no definite D call. The germline V and J ends were trimmed by 6 bases and 5 bases, with 7 bases remaining between them. Germline-derived CDR1 and CDR2 are MDHEN and SYDVKM. CDR3 length equals 11 residues. CDR3 DNA: TGTGCCAGCAGCCATAATTATGGCTACACCTTC. Its protein product is CASSHNYGYTF.

The chain couples TRBV7-9 to TRBJ2-7, with 9 bases that match TRBD1. The V and J ends lost 1 base and 4 bases, in that order; junction bases with no gene match: 5. CDR1 and CDR2 (germline): SEHNR, FQNEAQ (reference sequence). This CDR3 has 15 amino acids. The chain's CDR3 is CASSLVGTGLYEQYF. CDR3 coding DNA: TGTGCCAGCAGCTTAGTAGGGACAGGGCTATACGAGCAGTACTTC. Using reference TRBV7-9 and TRBJ2-7 for the parts outside the CDR3, the full variable domain is DTGVSQNPRHKITKRGQNVTFRCDPISEHNRLYWYRQTLGQGPEFLTYFQNEAQLEKSRLLSDRFSAERPKGSFSTLEIQRTEQGDSAMYLCASSLVGTGLYEQYFGPGTRLTVT.

The chain carries TRBV5-4 and TRBJ2-5; no reliable D call. Per the germline V gene, CDR1 is SGHNT and CDR2 is YYREEE (reference sequence). The length of the CDR3 is 13 residues. V was trimmed by 0 bases and J by 4 bases, leaving 7 bases between them. The CDR3 spells CASSLAKRETQYF. The CDR3, as DNA: TGTGCCAGCAGCTTGGCAAAGAGAGAGACCCAGTACTTC.

This clone occurred once. The CDR3 DNA follows: TGTGCCATCAGACCCCTGACTGGAATGGGGACCGGGGAGCTGTTTTTT. Translating gives CAIRPLTGMGTGELFF. V usage is TRBV10-3 and J usage is TRBJ2-2; the D is unclear. Germline CDR1 reads ENHRY; CDR2 reads SYGVKD. Trimming removed 6 bases at V and 5 bases at J, with 19 bases between. This CDR3 has 16 residues.

Note on this clone: Other nucleotide sequences in the sample specify the same CDR3. The rearrangement links TRBV11-2 to TRBJ1-1, with D possibly TRBD1 on 5 matching bases. The CDR3 is made up of 13 amino acids. The V gene lost 3 bases and the J gene lost 5 bases, with 10 bases spanning the gap. The germline V gene encodes CDR1 SGHAT and CDR2 FQNNGV. DNA for the CDR3: TGTGCCAGCAGCTTGGTGCGGGGGACTGAAGCTTTCTTT. Its protein is CASSLVRGTEAFF.